The rows below give T cell receptor beta chains drawn from one sample of a study of blood T cells in healthy people across ages. TCRdb re-called the 5' RACE reads with MiXCR, one entry per CDR3 protein. The sample lists roughly 1,500,000 distinct CDR3 sequences, around 36% seen once, with approximately 10% in the top ten. The specimen was blood. Receptor source: a woman aged 25 to 39 in good health. Each CDR3 is given with its conserved first and last residue. The D gene is left open where the match is weak. A row's size may be missing; if present it is once, few, many or a size class.

D | J | size | V | DNA | CDR3
. | TRBJ1-1 | . | TRBV5-1 | TGCGCCAGCAGCTTCAAGACGGGGAACACTGAAGCTTTCTTT | CASSFKTGNTEAFF
. | TRBJ1-4 | few | TRBV5-5 | TGTGCCAGCAGCCTGGGTCCGGACAAAGGGGGAAAACTGTTTTTT | CASSLGPDKGGKLFF
. | TRBJ2-3 | . | TRBV7-9 | TGTGCCAGCAGCTCACTCTGGGGGGTCGGGAACGATACGCAGTATTTT | CASSSLWGVGNDTQYF
. | TRBJ1-5 | . | TRBV2 | TGTGCCAGCAGCCTCGGAGGGGACTGGTATAGCAATCAGCCCCAGCATTTT | CASSLGGDWYSNQPQHF
TRBD2 | TRBJ2-5 | many | TRBV20-1 | TGCAGTGCTAGTACGATAGTAGCGGGACTCCAAGAGACCCAGTACTTC | CSASTIVAGLQETQYF
. | TRBJ2-5 | few | TRBV20-1 | TGCAGGGCTAGAGGGACGCCTTTGTATCAGTACTTC | CRARGTPLYQYF
TRBD1 | TRBJ2-5 | many | TRBV10-3 | TGTGCCATCAGTGATTGGGGGACAGGGGGCGTCGAGACCCAGTACTTC | CAISDWGTGGVETQYF
. | TRBJ2-2 | few | TRBV4-1 | TGCGCCAGCAGCGACTACACCGGGGAGCTGTTTTTT | CASSDYTGELFF
TRBD1 | TRBJ2-7 | . | TRBV9 | TGTGCCAGCAGTGTGGAGGGACAGGGAAGCGAGCAGTACTTC | CASSVEGQGSEQYF
TRBD2 | TRBJ2-3 | . | TRBV28 | TGTGCCAGCAGTTTATACTCTAGCGGGAGGGTTGCAGATACGCAGTATTTT | CASSLYSSGRVADTQYF
. | TRBJ2-7 | . | TRBV10-3 | TGTGCCATCAGTGAGGGACCGATTTACGAGCAGTACTTC | CAISEGPIYEQYF
. | TRBJ2-7 | . | TRBV11-2 | TGTGCCAGCACCCTGTCCATACGCGAGCAGTACTTC | CASTLSIREQYF
TRBD1 | TRBJ2-3 | many | TRBV20-1 | TGCGGACAGGGGATCACAGATACGCAGTATTTT | CGQGITDTQYF
TRBD2 | TRBJ2-5 | . | TRBV7-8 | TGTGCCAGCAATCCCGGGGGGGACCAAGAGACCCAGTACTTC | CASNPGGDQETQYF
TRBD1 | TRBJ1-2 | . | TRBV7-9 | TGTGCCAGCAGACCGCCCGACAGGGACCCTGGCTACACCTTC | CASRPPDRDPGYTF
TRBD1 | TRBJ2-3 | few | TRBV7-9 | TGTGCCAGCAGCTTGACAGGGGGCGCGGTAGATACGCAGTATTTT | CASSLTGGAVDTQYF
. | TRBJ2-7 | many | TRBV7-6 | TGTGCCAGCAGCTTCGGGACGGGCGACGAGCAGTACTTC | CASSFGTGDEQYF